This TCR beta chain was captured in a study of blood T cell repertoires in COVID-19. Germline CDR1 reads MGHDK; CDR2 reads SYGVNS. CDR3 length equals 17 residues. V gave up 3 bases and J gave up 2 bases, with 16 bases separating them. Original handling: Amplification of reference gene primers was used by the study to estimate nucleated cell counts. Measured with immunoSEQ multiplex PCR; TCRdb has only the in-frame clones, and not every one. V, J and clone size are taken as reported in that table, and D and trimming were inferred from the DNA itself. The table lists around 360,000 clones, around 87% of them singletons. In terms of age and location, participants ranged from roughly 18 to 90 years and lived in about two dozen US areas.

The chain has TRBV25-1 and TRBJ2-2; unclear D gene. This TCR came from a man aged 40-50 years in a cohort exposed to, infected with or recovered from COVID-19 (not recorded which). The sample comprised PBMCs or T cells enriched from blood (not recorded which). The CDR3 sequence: CASSDLPATFNTGELFF. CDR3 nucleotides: TGTGCCAGCAGTGATCTGCCAGCGACCTTCAACACCGGGGAGCTGTTTTTT.